This is a list of T cell receptor beta chains from one sample in a study of a mutant IDH1 vaccine in newly diagnosed glioma. TCRdb's table, derived via immunoSEQ multiplex PCR, lists solely in-frame clones and lacks some. The table has about 34,000 clones, approximately 80% seen once. The material was peripheral blood mononuclear cells (PBMCs), obtained from a glioma patient treated with radiotherapy, temozolomide or both. These receptor sequences come from a man in his fifties or sixties with glioma. Some clones in this sample may be carry-over from other donors' samples. CDR3s include the opening cysteine and the closing phenylalanine or tryptophan. The D gene is left open where the match is weak. Some rows mark clone size as missing; the rest say once, few, many or name a class of expanded clone.

NA,TRBJ1-5,TRBV27,NA,CASSLRGASNQPQHF,TGTGCCAGCAGTTTGAGGGGAGCCAGCAATCAGCCCCAGCATTTT
NA,TRBJ2-5,TRBV7-9,NA,CASTGGETQYF,TGTGCCAGCACGGGCGGAGAGACCCAGTACTTC
NA,TRBJ2-2,TRBV6-5,NA,CASSYGARRTGELFF,TGTGCCAGCAGTTACGGTGCTAGAAGAACCGGGGAGCTGTTTTTT
NA,TRBJ2-2,TRBV30,NA,CAWSRSGELFF,TGTGCCTGGAGTAGGTCCGGGGAGCTGTTTTTT
NA,TRBJ1-1,TRBV27,NA,CASSWAGMGEAFF,TGTGCCAGCAGTTGGGCAGGGATGGGTGAAGCTTTCTTT
NA,TRBJ2-2,TRBV6-1,TRBD1,CASSEAGTETGELFF,TGTGCCAGCAGTGAAGCTGGGACAGAGACCGGGGAGCTGTTTTTT
NA,TRBJ2-2,TRBV11-3,NA,CASSQRGFGELFF,TGTGCCAGCAGCCAAAGGGGATTTGGGGAGCTGTTTTTT
NA,TRBJ2-4,TRBV6-6,NA,CASSPRVVAKNIQYF,TGTGCCAGCAGTCCCAGGGTGGTAGCCAAAAACATTCAGTACTTC
NA,TRBJ2-1,TRBV15,NA,CATSAWERNEQFF,TGTGCCACCAGCGCGTGGGAGCGGAATGAGCAGTTCTTC
NA,TRBJ1-2,TRBV27,NA,CASSSNTGGSYGYTF,TGTGCCAGCAGTTCCAATACCGGGGGATCCTATGGCTACACCTTC
NA,TRBJ2-7,TRBV7-2,NA,CASSLFEGNYEQYF,TGTGCCAGCAGCTTATTTGAAGGGAACTACGAGCAGTACTTC
NA,TRBJ1-3,TRBV9,NA,CASSASSGNTIYF,TGTGCCAGCAGCGCTAGCTCTGGAAACACCATATATTTT
once,TRBJ2-7,TRBV7-9,NA,CASSLLGSGEQYF,TGTGCCAGCAGCTTACTGGGATCGGGCGAGCAGTACTTC
NA,TRBJ2-7,TRBV7-9,NA,CASSPGRYYEQYF,TGTGCCAGCAGCCCGGGCAGATACTACGAGCAGTACTTC
NA,TRBJ2-7,TRBV5-1,NA,CASSLEGGKEQYF,TGCGCCAGCAGCTTGGAGGGCGGAAAGGAGCAGTACTTC
NA,TRBJ1-5,TRBV30,NA,CAWSVGWVNQPQHF,TGTGCCTGGAGTGTAGGTTGGGTCAATCAGCCCCAGCATTTT
few,TRBJ1-2,TRBV7-2,TRBD1,CASSFDRGASGYTF,TGTGCCAGCAGCTTTGACAGGGGCGCGAGTGGCTACACCTTC
NA,TRBJ2-2,TRBV5-1,NA,CASQKGTTNTGELFF,TGCGCCTCCCAAAAGGGGACAACGAACACCGGGGAGCTGTTTTTT
NA,TRBJ1-1,TRBV5-5,NA,CASSLAVEGTEAFF,TGTGCCAGCAGCTTGGCAGTCGAAGGCACTGAAGCTTTCTTT
few,TRBJ2-2,TRBV4-2,NA,CASSHSQGGGELFF,TGTGCCAGCAGCCACTCCCAGGGGGGCGGGGAGCTGTTTTTT
NA,TRBJ1-5,TRBV7-9,NA,CASSSKPPVMNDQPQHF,TGTGCCAGCAGCTCGAAACCCCCCGTTATGAACGATCAGCCCCAGCATTTT
NA,TRBJ1-6,TRBV6-5,TRBD1,CASSWRTGENSPLHF,TGTGCCAGCAGTTGGCGGACAGGGGAAAATTCACCCCTCCACTTT
NA,TRBJ2-7,TRBV2,NA,CASTQGLARYEQYF,TGTGCCAGCACTCAGGGCCTCGCTCGGTACGAGCAGTACTTC
NA,TRBJ2-1,TRBV15,TRBD2,CATSRSSGRVNEQFF,TGTGCCACCAGCAGGTCTAGCGGGAGGGTAAATGAGCAGTTCTTC
NA,TRBJ1-4,TRBV28,NA,CASSLTGSATNEKLFF,TGTGCCAGCAGTTTAACAGGGAGTGCAACTAATGAAAAACTGTTTTTT
NA,TRBJ2-7,TRBV30,NA,CAWNAGMVYEQYF,TGTGCCTGGAATGCGGGGATGGTGTACGAGCAGTACTTC
few,TRBJ1-2,TRBV6-1,NA,CASTTLQGGRGYTF,TGTGCCAGCACCACCCTTCAGGGCGGTCGTGGCTACACCTTC
NA,TRBJ1-1,TRBV25-1,NA,CASSEISGDTEAFF,TGTGCCAGCAGTGAGATTTCAGGGGACACTGAAGCTTTCTTT
NA,TRBJ2-3,TRBV6-1,TRBD1,CASSEKRGQGVFITDTQYF,TGTGCCAGCAGTGAAAAGCGTGGACAGGGCGTGTTTATTACAGATACGCAGTATTTT
NA,TRBJ1-4,TRBV19,NA,CASSIAGLWDEKLFF,TGTGCCAGTAGTATAGCCGGACTCTGGGATGAGAAACTGTTTTTT
NA,TRBJ2-5,TRBV7-2,NA,CASTFQETQYF,TGTGCCAGCACCTTCCAAGAGACCCAGTACTTC
NA,TRBJ1-2,TRBV4-2,NA,CASSQDLMAQANDGGYTF,TGTGCCAGCAGCCAAGATTTAATGGCGCAGGCCAACGATGGGGGCTACACCTTC
NA,TRBJ1-5,TRBV6-1,NA,CASSEQGSQPQHF,TGTGCCAGCAGTGAACAGGGGTCTCAGCCCCAGCATTTT
medium-sized,TRBJ2-7,TRBV5-1,NA,CASSFDRAYEQYF,TGCGCCAGCAGCTTCGACCGTGCCTACGAGCAGTACTTC
NA,TRBJ2-5,TRBV5-3,NA,CARSWGQAFVREGETQYF,TGTGCCAGAAGCTGGGGACAGGCCTTTGTGCGGGAGGGAGAGACCCAGTACTTC
NA,TRBJ1-5,TRBV2,TRBD1,CASSGQVNQPQHF,TGTGCCAGCAGCGGACAGGTCAATCAGCCCCAGCATTTT
few,TRBJ1-2,TRBV11-2,TRBD1,CASSLTGANYGYTF,TGTGCCAGCAGCCTTACAGGGGCGAACTATGGCTACACCTTC
NA,TRBJ1-2,TRBV21-1,NA,CASSTGGPDFSYTF,TGTGCCAGCAGCACAGGGGGGCCGGACTTTAGCTACACCTTC
NA,TRBJ1-3,TRBV7-9,TRBD1,CASSMGQGRNTIYF,TGTGCCAGCAGCATGGGACAGGGGAGAAACACCATATATTTT
NA,TRBJ1-5,TRBV5-1,NA,CASSLGGAQPQHF,TGCGCCAGCAGCTTGGGGGGTGCTCAGCCCCAGCATTTT
NA,TRBJ2-2,TRBV5-1,TRBD2,CASSLSGGNTGELFF,TGCGCCAGCAGCTTGAGCGGGGGGAACACCGGGGAGCTGTTTTTT
few,TRBJ2-7,TRBV4-2,NA,CASSPDIGAYEQYF,TGTGCCAGCAGCCCGGACATAGGGGCCTACGAGCAGTACTTC
few,TRBJ2-5,TRBV18,TRBD2,CASSPLSGVQETQYF,TGTGCCAGCTCACCCCTCAGCGGGGTCCAAGAGACCCAGTACTTC
NA,TRBJ1-1,TRBV5-1,TRBD1,CASRYRTGGLNTEAFF,TGCGCCAGCCGCTACCGGACAGGGGGCTTGAACACTGAAGCTTTCTTT
once,TRBJ1-2,TRBV10-3,TRBD1,CATGDRDPTGYTF,TGTGCCACCGGGGACAGGGACCCCACTGGCTACACCTTC
NA,TRBJ1-6,TRBV6-5,NA,CASSWERYNSPLHF,TGTGCCAGCAGTTGGGAACGCTATAATTCACCCCTCCACTTT
few,TRBJ1-1,TRBV5-8,TRBD1,CASPGTGNAEAFF,TGTGCCAGTCCCGGGACAGGGAACGCTGAAGCTTTCTTT
NA,TRBJ1-2,TRBV30,TRBD1,CAWRRGQGGGYTF,TGTGCCTGGAGACGTGGACAGGGGGGTGGCTACACCTTC
NA,TRBJ2-1,TRBV20-1,NA,CSAENNEQFF,TGCAGTGCTGAGAATAATGAGCAGTTCTTC
NA,TRBJ2-3,TRBV5-4,NA,CASSSRAEPTDTQYF,TGTGCCAGCAGCTCCAGAGCGGAGCCCACAGATACGCAGTATTTT
NA,TRBJ2-1,TRBV10-1,TRBD2,CASSDCGRIRRQEFF,TGCGCCAGCAGTGATTGCGGGAGAATTCGGAGGCAGGAGTTCTTC
once,TRBJ1-4,TRBV7-9,NA,CASSSGVGAANEKLFF,TGTGCCAGCAGCTCGGGGGTTGGGGCCGCTAATGAAAAACTGTTTTTT
NA,TRBJ1-5,TRBV6-6,NA,CASSYGRGLSNQPQHF,TGTGCCAGCAGTTATGGTCGGGGACTATCCAATCAGCCCCAGCATTTT